The 2 T cell receptor beta chains listed next were all sequenced from one sample in a study of T cell changes during pregnancy in multiple sclerosis. Libraries were prepared by immunoSEQ multiplex PCR; TCRdb keeps only in-frame clonotypes and omits some of them. The sample consists of around 63,000 clones, around 92% of them appearing once. Sequencing was performed on CD8+ T cells from peripheral blood mononuclear cells, taken in the third trimester of pregnancy. These receptors were collected from a female donor in good health, enrolled as a control in a pregnancy study.

This clone was detected once. The chain employs TRBV27 and TRBJ1-2; the match to TRBD1 covers 11 bases. The germline CDR1 and CDR2 sequences are MNHEY and SMNVEV (reference sequence). This CDR3 has 14 amino acids. The junction had 6 bases not matched to a gene; V was cut back by 5 bases and J by 7 bases. CDR3 loop: CASSPGQGAGGYTF. The CDR3 region has the DNA TGTGCCAGCAGTCCAGGACAGGGGGCAGGTGGCTACACCTTC.

V and J are TRBV27 and TRBJ2-7, with 9 bases fitting TRBD1. Unmatched junction bases numbered 11, after V lost 4 bases and J lost 7 bases. CDR1 is MNHEY and CDR2 is SMNVEV in the germline V gene (reference sequence). This CDR3 comprises 15 residues. The CDR3 sequence: CASSSPSRTGVEQYF. CDR3 in DNA: TGTGCCAGCAGTTCCCCCTCTAGGACAGGGGTGGAGCAGTACTTC.